A single sample is the source of the 23 T cell receptor beta chains below, sequenced in a study of blood T cell repertoires in COVID-19. TCRdb's table, derived via immunoSEQ multiplex PCR, lists solely in-frame clones and lacks some. Here the sample spans roughly 260,000 clones, approximately 86% being singletons. The sample comprised peripheral blood. Receptors were obtained from a woman between 45 and 65 years old who had recovered from COVID-19.

This clone has only one observation. The J gene is TRBJ1-2, the V gene TRBV10-3; TRBD1 matches 7 bases. V lost 6 bases and J lost 2; bases outside the gene matches: 9. Germline V CDR1 and CDR2: ENHRY, SYGVKD. The length of the CDR3 is 15 residues. The CDR3 here is CAISARDSVNYGYTF. CDR3 nucleotide sequence: TGTGCCATCAGCGCTAGGGACAGCGTCAACTATGGCTACACCTTC.

In DNA form, the CDR3 reads TGTGCCAGAAGCTTAACGAGAGAGTCTGGAAACACCATATATTTT. Protein sequence: CARSLTRESGNTIYF. The chain carries TRBV7-5 and TRBJ1-3. TRBV7-5 is a documented pseudogene. The CDR3 runs to 15 residues.

J is TRBJ2-7 and V is TRBV6-1; D not certain. CDR3 length: 14 amino acids. Germline V gene sequence: CDR1 MNHNS, CDR2 SASEGT. Trimming stripped 0 bases from V and 2 bases from J, with 8 bases between. CDR3 DNA sequence: TGTGCCAGCAGTGAAGCGCAGTTTACCTACGAGCAGTACTTC. Translating gives CASSEAQFTYEQYF.

The rearrangement uses TRBV30 and TRBJ1-5; no clear D. This CDR3 region has 14 residues. CDR1 GTSNPN and CDR2 SVGIG come from the germline V gene (reference sequence). V was cut by 1 base and J by 0 bases, with 7 bases left in between. The CDR3 coding sequence is TGTGCCTGGAGTGGAAGCAATAGCAATCAGCCCCAGCATTTT. Residues: CAWSGSNSNQPQHF.

This sequence joins TRBV7-3 and TRBJ2-1; the D gene is possibly TRBD1 (5 bases). The CDR3 contains 14 residues. Trimming removed 1 base at V and 7 bases at J, with 11 bases between. Germline CDR1 and CDR2: SGHTA and FQGTGA. The chain's CDR3 is CASSLRPRANEQFF. The CDR3 DNA follows: TGTGCCAGCAGCTTAAGGCCCAGGGCAAATGAGCAGTTCTTC.

The chain is built from TRBV12-3 or TRBV12-4 and TRBJ1-4; D may be TRBD1 (6 bases). V was trimmed by 3 bases and J by 10 bases, leaving 9 bases between them. The CDR3 totals 12 residues. CDR3 nucleotide sequence: TGTGCCAGCAGTTTGGACAGTGGAAAACTGTTTTTT. Translating it yields CASSLDSGKLFF.

A note on this clone: This sample also contains other DNA sequences that code for the same CDR3. The chain combines TRBV18 with TRBJ1-1; TRBD1 is a possible D gene (5 bases). The V gene lost 6 bases and the J gene lost 6 bases, with 8 bases spanning the gap. Germline values: CDR1 KGHSH, CDR2 LQKENI. The CDR3 contains 11 residues. CDR3 amino acids: CASSPTAEAFF. CDR3 DNA sequence: TGTGCCAGCTCCCCGACAGCTGAAGCTTTCTTT.

CDR3 region: CASSFLGEYEQYF. The CDR3 DNA reads TGTGCCAGCAGTTTCCTTGGAGAGTACGAGCAGTACTTC. The genes are TRBV27 and TRBJ2-7; D uncertain. Trimming removed 3 bases from V and 4 bases from J, with 10 bases in between. Germline V gene data show CDR1 as MNHEY and CDR2 as SMNVEV (reference sequence). This CDR3 contains 13 residues.

Comments on this clone: This sample includes further DNA sequences coding for the same CDR3. CDR3 coding DNA: TGTGCCAGCAGCCAAGGCGGCGGCTACACCTTC. This gives the protein CASSQGGGYTF. The rearrangement joins TRBV4-2 to TRBJ1-2; D gene unclear. With 1 base removed from V and 8 bases from J, the gap between germline ends came to 5 bases. This CDR3 spans 11 amino acids. CDR1 is LGHNA and CDR2 is YNFKEQ in the germline V gene.

This chain links TRBV6-5 with TRBJ2-7; 8 bases are shared with TRBD2. This CDR3 contains 14 residues. Germline CDR1 and CDR2: MNHEY and SVGAGI. The ends lost 5 bases at V and 2 bases at J; junction bases unmatched: 5. CDR3 region: CASSPSGGTYEQYF. The CDR3 nucleotides read TGTGCCAGCAGTCCCTCGGGAGGGACCTACGAGCAGTACTTC.

The V gene is TRBV5-1, the J gene TRBJ2-7; D perhaps matches TRBD2 (6 bases). Germline assignment: CDR1 SGHRS and CDR2 YFSETQ. This CDR3 comprises 14 residues. With 4 bases removed from V and 7 bases from J, the gap between germline ends came to 18 bases. This chain's CDR3 is CASSRAEKAGEQYF. DNA of the CDR3: TGCGCCAGCAGCCGAGCAGAGAAGGCGGGAGAGCAGTACTTC.

V and J are TRBV6-5 and TRBJ2-7; 9 bases map to TRBD2. V was clipped by 6 bases and J by 5 bases; unmatched bases: 8. This CDR3 region has 14 residues. CDR1 is MNHEY, CDR2 SVGAGI, per germline. CDR3: CASSLLAGRDEQYF. The CDR3 region has the DNA TGTGCCAGCAGCCTGCTAGCGGGACGTGACGAGCAGTACTTC.

For this clone: This CDR3 is also generated by other DNA sequences in the sample. The chain has TRBV6-5 and TRBJ1-1, with unresolved D. V was cut by 0 bases and J by 2 bases, with 7 bases left in between. Germline-derived CDR1 and CDR2 are MNHEY and SVGAGI. CDR3 length equals 14 residues. In nucleotides, the CDR3 is TGTGCCAGCAGTTACTCTGAGGGAAACACTGAAGCTTTCTTT. Translated: CASSYSEGNTEAFF.

This clone is a singleton in its sample. The chain uses TRBV6-2 or TRBV6-3 and TRBJ2-3; D ambiguous. Germline V gene lookup returns CDR1 MNHEY and CDR2 SVGEGT. V lost 4 bases and J lost 5, with 4 bases in between. The CDR3 is 11 residues long. CDR3 nucleotide sequence: TGTGCCAGCAGTTTCGGAGATACGCAGTATTTT. Protein sequence: CASSFGDTQYF.

V is TRBV19 and J is TRBJ2-5, with 9 bases fitting TRBD2. Germline CDR1 LNHDA, CDR2 SQIVND (reference sequence). Trimming cost V 6 bases and J 2 bases; bases outside gene matches: 7. This CDR3 contains 15 residues. CDR3 sequence (DNA): TGTGCCAGTAGCCGTAGCGGGAGCACTCAAGAGACCCAGTACTTC. Translated, it gives CASSRSGSTQETQYF.

Remarks on this clone: Relative to the germline gene, one junction end is altered; a read error may explain this. The chain employs TRBV7-9 and TRBJ1-3; 8 bases line up with TRBD1. This CDR3 has 11 residues. Germline loops: CDR1 SEHNR, CDR2 FQNEAQ (reference sequence). The CDR3 protein is CASREQGDTFF. The CDR3 nucleotides read TGTGCCAGCAGAGAACAGGGGGACACTTTTTTT.

The CDR3 is CASSLAGKGSVDGYTF. The DNA of the CDR3 is TGTGCCAGCAGCTTAGCGGGGAAAGGGAGCGTCGATGGCTACACCTTC. This rearrangement joins TRBV7-2 to TRBJ1-2; D is undetermined. Germline lookup yields CDR1 SGHTA and CDR2 FQGNSA. Trimming took off 0 bases at V and 6 bases at J, with 17 bases between the two ends. The CDR3 spans 16 residues.

The chain employs TRBV18 and TRBJ2-3; weak D call: TRBD2 (6 bases). Germline assignment: CDR1 KGHSH and CDR2 LQKENI. The CDR3 consists of 16 residues. Trimming removed 1 base at V and 1 base at J, with 12 bases between. The CDR3 DNA sequence: TGTGCCAGCTCACCACGGGCGGGGACCCGCACAGATACGCAGTATTTT. Amino acids: CASSPRAGTRTDTQYF.

The V and J genes are TRBV4-2 and TRBJ2-5; 13 positions match TRBD2. V was pared by 1 base and J by 4 bases, with 12 bases of the junction left unmatched. The germline V gene has CDR1 LGHNA and CDR2 YNFKEQ. CDR3 size: 19 residues. Here the CDR3 DNA reads TGTGCCAGCAGCCAAGCCCAGACTAGCGGGGGGACCTCCCGAGAGACCCAGTACTTC. Translating gives CASSQAQTSGGTSRETQYF.

The chain employs TRBV3-1 (or the pseudogene TRBV3-2) and TRBJ2-5; D is uncertain. Trimming pared 4 bases from V and 7 bases from J, leaving 10 bases between. This CDR3 is built from 12 residues. Germline values: CDR1 LGHDT, CDR2 YNNKEL (reference sequence). The CDR3 DNA sequence: TGTGCCAGCAGCCTCACGACGGGGACCCAGTACTTC. Its translation is CASSLTTGTQYF.

J is TRBJ2-5 and V is TRBV7-9, with D perhaps matching TRBD1 (6 bases). Germline-derived CDR1 and CDR2 are SEHNR and FQNEAQ (reference sequence). CDR3 length: 18 residues. V was clipped by 1 base and J by 0 bases, with 18 bases between them. The DNA for the CDR3 is TGTGCCAGCAGCTTAGACAGGGAAATTGGCACGTACCAAGAGACCCAGTACTTC. Residues: CASSLDREIGTYQETQYF.

V gene TRBV5-1 combines with J gene TRBJ2-5, with 10 bases matching TRBD2. V lost 0 bases and J lost 3; bases outside the gene matches: 8. This CDR3 is 17 amino acids long. CDR1 SGHRS and CDR2 YFSETQ come from the germline V gene. The CDR3 sequence is CASSLAGRLAGEETQYF. CDR3 bases: TGCGCCAGCAGCTTGGCCGGAAGGCTAGCGGGAGAAGAGACCCAGTACTTC.

The chain is built from TRBV7-2 and TRBJ1-2; 9 nucleotides line up with TRBD1. V dropped 3 bases and J dropped 4; count of bases not matched to a gene: 6. CDR3 length equals 15 residues. Germline V gives CDR1 SGHTA, CDR2 FQGNSA. CDR3 sequence: CASSFRDRAFYGYTF. The CDR3 DNA sequence: TGTGCCAGCAGCTTCCGGGACAGGGCTTTCTATGGCTACACCTTC.